The text below deals with one T cell receptor (beta chain). Its target is unknown. This record comes from a study of OX40 agonist ivuxolimab in advanced cancers. Background on the study: At 0.01 to 10 mg/kg, ivuxolimab was administered intravenously to patients every 2 weeks.

Measured with immunoSEQ multiplex PCR; TCRdb has only the in-frame clones, and not every one. The sample holds some 110,000 clones, about nine tenths seen once. Study results and caveats: Also present in some nonresponders was a low level of normalized T-cell clonal expansion.

Samples of blood were obtained at baseline, on cycle 4 day 1, and on cycle 7 day 1. CDR3 length: 15 amino acids. Germline values: CDR1 GTSNPN, CDR2 SVGIG (reference sequence). The trim removed 5 bases at V and 1 base at J, leaving 8 bases unmatched. The sample was CD4+ or CD8+ T cells sorted from blood, taken in a trial of the OX40 agonist ivuxolimab. This receptor was identified in an adult with an advanced solid tumor such as melanoma, head and neck, liver or kidney cancer. V and J are TRBV30 and TRBJ1-2; 9 nucleotides match TRBD1. This CDR3 reads CAWATGGSGNYGYTF. In nucleotides, the CDR3 is TGTGCCTGGGCCACAGGGGGCAGTGGTAACTATGGCTACACCTTC.